This entry features one TCR beta chain sequence. TCR beta rearrangements were amplified from peripheral blood genomic DNA. This entry is derived from a study of T cell repertoires in aging, cancer and after chemotherapy. Background on the study: Six age groups, ranging from 30 or younger to 70 or older, included the donors. Repeat sampling of healthy donors over several months to years showed clear clonal overlap. The whole study produced a dataset of roughly 8.6 million TCR reads.

Multiplex touch-down PCR with TRB-A/B primers amplified rearranged V-D-J TRB sequences. TCRdb itself ran the multiplex PCR reads through MiXCR, one entry per CDR3 protein. The sample consists of about 17,000 distinct CDR3 sequences, 50% of them appearing once. V dropped 5 bases and J dropped 6 bases, with 11 bases sitting between them. Germline CDR1 reads SGHNT; CDR2 reads YYREEE (reference sequence). The length of the CDR3 is 13 residues. The source is a human donor in good health. The chain uses TRBV5-4 and TRBJ2-2; D assignment may be TRBD1 or TRBD2 (5 bases each). The sequencing sample was made of blood. The CDR3 loop reads CASSQTGPGELFF. CDR3 coding DNA: TGTGCCAGCAGTCAAACGGGACCCGGGGAGCTGTTTTTT.